This T cell receptor beta chain emerged from a study of blood T cell repertoires in COVID-19. In the study overall: Samples of COVID-19 (acute and convalescent) were obtained from the United States, Italy and Spain. Nucleic acid was either cDNA or gDNA, and it came from T cells, B-cell-depleted T cells, or PBMCs.

Original methodology: The assay estimated nucleated cells by amplifying reference gene primers. The method was immunoSEQ multiplex PCR; TCRdb's version includes in-frame clones alone and lacks a portion of them. V and J calls and clone size are those listed in that table; D and trimming were worked out from the DNA. This sample has some 130,000 clones, with roughly 90% found just once. This clonotype originated in a man in his 60s with COVID-19, enrolled during active disease. Specimen: peripheral blood.

CDR3 DNA: TGTGCCAGCATTCGGACAGGGTCGGCGGAAGCTTTCTTT. The encoded protein is CASIRTGSAEAFF. The gene calls are TRBV27 and TRBJ1-1; TRBD1 aligns across 8 bases. The CDR3 totals 13 residues. V dropped 7 bases and J dropped 8; count of bases not matched to a gene: 9. Germline-derived CDR1 and CDR2 are MNHEY and SMNVEV (reference sequence).